These 26 T cell receptor beta chains originate from one sample sequenced in a study of cytomegalovirus exposure and HLA in healthy donors (dated by TCRdb to the late 2010s). Libraries were prepared through the immunoSEQ multiplex PCR assay. For the multiplex PCR, a mixture combining 60 forward primers for TCR Vbeta segments and 13 reverse primers for TCR Jbeta segments was used. In TCRdb, the immuneACCESS table is reduced to in-frame sequences with V and J assigned. These tables do not hold every clone; where another copy was compared, an unresolved V gene accounts for under half, and the others remain unexplained. This sample lists tens of thousands of clones; roughly 79% were detected once. The top ten clonotypes cover roughly 6% of the sample. Material for sequencing was PBMCs. These TCRs come from a female donor in good health and CMV-seronegative.

This rearrangement joins TRBV28 to TRBJ1-2; D possibly corresponds to TRBD1 (5 bases). This CDR3 contains 13 residues. The ends were cut back, 6 bases at V and 12 bases at J, with 20 bases in the middle. Germline CDR1 MDHEN, CDR2 SYDVKM. The DNA for the CDR3 is TGTGCCAGCAGGCCGGAGGGACTGTGGGGGGACACCTTC. Its translation is CASRPEGLWGDTF.

This clone came up once. The rearrangement joins TRBV15 to TRBJ2-7; 7 bases agree with TRBD1. This CDR3 is built from 16 residues. After removal of 3 bases from V and 7 bases from J, the junction contained 15 bases not matched to a gene. The germline CDR1 and CDR2 sequences are LNHNV and YYDKDF (reference sequence). CDR3 protein: CATSSGAGTDLREQYF. The CDR3 DNA sequence: TGTGCCACCAGCAGTGGTGCCGGGACAGATTTGAGGGAGCAGTACTTC. The whole variable domain, filled in from reference TRBV15 and TRBJ2-7, reads DAMVIQNPRYQVTQFGKPVTLSCSQTLNHNVMYWYQQKSSQAPKLLFHYYDKDFNNEADTPDNFQSRRPNTSFCFLDIRSPGLGDTAMYLCATSSGAGTDLREQYFGPGTRLTVT.

The rearrangement joins TRBV5-6 to TRBJ2-3; D uncertain. Germline CDR1 and CDR2: SGHDT and YYEEEE. The CDR3 is 15 amino acids. Trimming left V 4 bases short and J 6 bases short, with 18 bases between. In nucleotides, the CDR3 is TGTGCCAGCAGCCCGGCCTATGAAGGAGATGATACGCAGTATTTT. It specifies CASSPAYEGDDTQYF.

This sequence joins TRBV5-4 and TRBJ2-3, with TRBD2 matching over 13 bases. With V trimmed by 3 bases and J by 1 base, 5 bases remained unmatched. There are 17 residues in the CDR3. From germline, CDR1 is SGHNT and CDR2 YYREEE (reference sequence). Here the CDR3 reads CASSSRLAGGRTDTQYF. The CDR3, as DNA: TGTGCCAGCAGCTCTCGACTAGCGGGGGGCCGCACAGATACGCAGTATTTT.

CDR3: CASSIERGETQYF. The DNA of the CDR3 is TGTGCCAGTAGTATAGAAAGGGGGGAGACCCAGTACTTC. The V and J genes are TRBV19 and TRBJ2-5; perhaps TRBD1 as D (6 bases). The V gene's germline CDR1 is LNHDA and CDR2 SQIVND (reference sequence). This CDR3 spans 13 amino acids. Trimming shortened V by 0 bases and J by 5 bases, and 7 bases separated the two germline ends.

The chain joins TRBV11-1 to TRBJ2-7, with TRBD2 matching over 11 bases. Per the germline V gene, CDR1 is SGHAT and CDR2 is FQDESV (reference sequence). Germline trimming cut 7 bases from V and 4 bases from J; bases unmatched to any gene: 6. This CDR3 comprises 14 residues. CDR3 sequence reads: CASNPGLAEYEQYF. The CDR3 nucleotides are TGTGCCAGCAACCCGGGACTAGCGGAGTACGAGCAGTACTTC.

This clone was observed a single time. The genes are TRBV30 and TRBJ1-6; no clear D. The CDR3 loop spans 14 amino acids. The V end was cut by 2 bases, the J end by 0 bases, with 5 bases between. Germline V gene sequence: CDR1 GTSNPN, CDR2 SVGIG (reference sequence). CDR3 in amino acids: CAWSWSSYNSPLHF. As DNA, the CDR3 is TGTGCCTGGAGTTGGAGCTCCTATAATTCACCCCTCCACTTT.

V usage is TRBV4-2 and J usage is TRBJ1-4; 9 bases map to TRBD1. V trimming: 4 bases; J trimming: 9 bases; junction bases outside the gene matches: 9. CDR1 is LGHNA and CDR2 is YNFKEQ in the germline V gene. The CDR3 runs to 15 residues. CDR3 sequence: CASSPQETGGQKLFF. CDR3 nucleotides: TGTGCCAGCAGCCCCCAGGAGACAGGGGGTCAAAAACTGTTTTTT.

This clone has just a few counts. This chain links TRBV10-1 with TRBJ2-3; D is ambiguous. Germline V lookup: CDR1 WNHNN, CDR2 SYGVQD (reference sequence). The CDR3 has 12 amino acids. V dropped 2 bases and J dropped 6 bases, with 6 bases sitting between them. The CDR3 DNA reads TGCGCCAGCAGTGAGGGTGAGGATACGCAGTATTTT. Translating it yields CASSEGEDTQYF.

The J gene is TRBJ2-5, the V gene TRBV11-3; 11 nucleotides match TRBD2. CDR1 SGHNT and CDR2 YENEEA come from the germline V gene. J was trimmed by 2 bases and V by 1 base; bases with no gene match: 0. The CDR3 spans 15 residues. DNA for the CDR3: TGTGCCAGCAGCTTAGGACTAGCGGGGCAAGAGACCCAGTACTTC. It codes for CASSLGLAGQETQYF.

This chain connects TRBV6-5 to TRBJ2-5, with TRBD2 identical over 9 bases. The germline V gene has CDR1 MNHEY and CDR2 SVGAGI. V trimming: 6 bases; J trimming: 6 bases; junction bases outside the gene matches: 5. The CDR3 is 13 amino acids. CDR3 nucleotides: TGTGCCAGCAGGGCGGGGGGGGTGAAGACCCAGTACTTC. It yields the protein CASRAGGVKTQYF.

The chain employs TRBV30 and TRBJ1-5; D is uncertain. V was trimmed by 0 bases and J by 2 bases, leaving 8 bases between them. The CDR3 totals 14 residues. Germline values: CDR1 GTSNPN, CDR2 SVGIG (reference sequence). CDR3 nucleotides: TGTGCCTGGAGTGTGGAGAGGGGCAATCAGCCCCAGCATTTT. It yields the protein CAWSVERGNQPQHF.

The chain carries TRBV29-1 and TRBJ1-1; TRBD1 might be the D (5 bases). The CDR3 is 16 amino acids. In germline, CDR1 is SQVTM, CDR2 ANQGSEA. The V and J ends lost 6 bases and 3 bases respectively, with 23 bases between them. DNA for the CDR3: TGCAGCGTGCGCCAGGCAAGGGGCCAACTGTACACTGAAGCTTTCTTT. Protein product: CSVRQARGQLYTEAFF.

V and J are TRBV27 and TRBJ2-6; no clear D gene. Per the germline V gene, CDR1 is MNHEY and CDR2 is SMNVEV (reference sequence). V was clipped by 5 bases and J by 2 bases, with 13 bases between them. The length of the CDR3 is 16 residues. The CDR3 is CASSPYDLTGANVLTF. The CDR3, as DNA: TGTGCCAGCAGTCCCTATGACTTGACTGGGGCCAACGTCCTGACTTTC.

This clone was seen at least ten times. This chain uses TRBV30 with TRBJ1-5, with 8 bases identical to TRBD1. After removal of 1 base from V and 6 bases from J, the junction contained 8 bases not matched to a gene. The CDR3 spans 15 residues. The V gene's germline CDR1 is GTSNPN and CDR2 SVGIG (reference sequence). The CDR3 sequence is CAWSARGQAAQPQHF. As DNA, the CDR3 is TGTGCCTGGAGTGCACGGGGACAGGCAGCTCAGCCCCAGCATTTT.

V gene TRBV15 combines with J gene TRBJ2-4, with TRBD1 matching over 7 bases. In germline, CDR1 is LNHNV, CDR2 YYDKDF (reference sequence). Trimming at V came to 10 bases and at J to 8 bases, leaving 11 bases not matched to a gene. The CDR3 runs 13 residues. CDR3 sequence: CAIEQGYEDIQYF. The CDR3 DNA sequence: TGTGCCATCGAACAGGGGTATGAGGACATTCAGTACTTC.

The chain is built from TRBV28 and TRBJ1-1; 7 nucleotides align to TRBD1. Germline loops: CDR1 MDHEN, CDR2 SYDVKM. CDR3 length: 15 residues. Germline trimming cut 7 bases from V and 7 bases from J; bases unmatched to any gene: 15. CDR3 nucleotides: TGTGCCAGCACCCTAACGACAGGGAGATGGGGTGAAGCTTTCTTT. Translated, it gives CASTLTTGRWGEAFF.

The CDR3 nucleotides are TGTGCCAGCTCAAGCAGGGACAGCTACGAGCAGTACTTC. Its translation is CASSSRDSYEQYF. The rearrangement links TRBV18 to TRBJ2-7; 7 bases map to TRBD1. The CDR3 extends over 13 amino acids. CDR1 KGHSH and CDR2 LQKENI come from the germline V gene. With 5 bases clipped from V and 3 bases from J, the junction kept 4 bases outside the gene matches.

V is TRBV6-1 and J is TRBJ2-3; D might be TRBD2 (6 bases). Germline loops: CDR1 MNHNS, CDR2 SASEGT. The CDR3 covers 19 residues. Trimming removed 2 bases from V and 4 bases from J, with 25 bases in between. CDR3 region: CASSEFHTGGGGDADTQYF. The CDR3 DNA reads as TGTGCCAGCAGTGAATTCCATACTGGTGGCGGAGGGGATGCAGATACGCAGTATTTT.

The chain combines TRBV28 with TRBJ2-7, with D possibly being TRBD2 (6 bases). Germline V gene data show CDR1 as MDHEN and CDR2 as SYDVKM. The CDR3 length is 15 residues. V was shortened by 5 bases and J by 0 bases, with 14 bases between the two germline ends. The CDR3: CASSPWGLNSYEQYF. DNA for the CDR3: TGTGCCAGCAGTCCCTGGGGACTGAACTCCTACGAGCAGTACTTC.

V is TRBV25-1 and J is TRBJ1-3, with D maybe TRBD1 (5 bases). Germline CDR1 MGHDK, CDR2 SYGVNS. The CDR3 runs to 15 residues. Trimming removed 5 bases at V and 0 bases at J, with 11 bases between. The CDR3 spells CASSLGGLSGNTIYF. The CDR3 DNA reads TGTGCCAGCAGTCTGGGGGGTCTCTCTGGAAACACCATATATTTT.

The chain has TRBV2 and TRBJ1-1; a possible D gene is TRBD1 (6 bases). The V gene lost 4 bases and the J gene lost 7 bases, with 13 bases spanning the gap. CDR3 length equals 13 residues. Germline CDR1 reads SNHLY; CDR2 reads FYNNEI. The CDR3 protein is CASSVRGTGEAFF. CDR3 bases: TGTGCCAGCAGTGTCAGGGGCACCGGTGAAGCTTTCTTT.

The chain carries TRBV5-6 and TRBJ2-5, with D tentatively TRBD2 (7 bases). This CDR3 is built from 14 residues. Trimming stripped 5 bases from V and 4 bases from J, with 15 bases between. CDR1 is SGHDT and CDR2 is YYEEEE in the germline V gene. The CDR3 sequence is CASSVGGRIETQYF. The CDR3 DNA is TGTGCCAGCAGTGTGGGGGGGCGCATAGAGACCCAGTACTTC.

The chain combines TRBV29-1 with TRBJ1-3, with TRBD1 matching over 8 bases. Germline assignment: CDR1 SQVTM and CDR2 ANQGSEA. The CDR3 spans 11 residues. Losses at the gene ends were 7 bases for V and 7 bases for J; bases not matched to a gene: 3. The CDR3, as DNA: TGCAGCGGAAGACAGGGGAACACCATATATTTT. This encodes CSGRQGNTIYF.

Written as DNA, the CDR3 is TGCAGCGTTGCCGGTCAGGTCGATCAGCCCCAGCATTTT. It specifies CSVAGQVDQPQHF. The chain has TRBV29-1 and TRBJ1-5; no reliable D call. The CDR3 consists of 13 residues. Germline V gene data show CDR1 as SQVTM and CDR2 as ANQGSEA. Trimming shortened V by 4 bases and J by 5 bases, and 12 bases separated the two germline ends.

This chain connects TRBV6-6 to TRBJ2-7, with 12 bases aligning to TRBD1. Germline values: CDR1 MNHNY, CDR2 SVGAGI (reference sequence). J was trimmed by 7 bases and V by 4 bases; bases with no gene match: 8. The CDR3 sequence is 15 residues long. The CDR3 here is CASSSRGQGAKEQYF. The CDR3, as DNA: TGTGCCAGCAGTTCCCGGGGACAGGGGGCGAAAGAGCAGTACTTC.